Sequencing of this T cell receptor beta chain was carried out in a study of blood T cell repertoires in COVID-19. At the level of the study: Acute and convalescent COVID-19 samples came from the United States, Italy and Spain. PBMCs, B-cell-depleted T cells, or T cells were the source of the cDNA or gDNA that made up the material.

Original processing notes: Estimation of nucleated cell counts was performed using reference gene primer amplification. The table came from immunoSEQ multiplex PCR; TCRdb's copy has only in-frame clones and leaves some out. V, J and clone size derive from that table, while D and trimming were established from the DNA sequence. The sample shows 65,000 to 95,000 clones, about four fifths of them seen only once. This CDR3 spans 18 amino acids. CDR1 SGDLS and CDR2 YYNGEE come from the germline V gene. V lost 2 bases to trimming and J lost 2 bases; unmatched junction nucleotides: 7. In its sample, this clone was seen once.

The chain has TRBV9 and TRBJ2-1; 13 nucleotides line up with TRBD2. Sequencing was carried out using peripheral blood. This clonotype was obtained from a human donor in a cohort sampled during active COVID-19. The CDR3 is CASSVGLAGAAPYNEQFF. The CDR3 DNA sequence: TGTGCCAGCAGCGTTGGACTAGCGGGAGCAGCCCCCTACAATGAGCAGTTCTTC.